The sample holds one count of the clone carrying this T cell receptor (beta chain). Its antigen remains unknown. The data are from a study of T cell responses to AZD1222 COVID-19 vaccine. Study findings and constraints: Donors were largely white British and mainly female; clonal diversity was possibly underestimated. Reportedly, nearly half the spike-specific TCRs target unmutated variant regions. Spike as a whole was targeted by vaccine-associated CD4 TCRs, dominant at 160-218 and 743-854.

Germline CDR1 LGHDT, CDR2 YNNKEL (reference sequence). V dropped 1 base and J dropped 7 bases, with 11 bases sitting between them. The CDR3 has 13 residues. The table came from immunoSEQ multiplex PCR; TCRdb's copy has only in-frame clones and leaves some out. The sample comprises fewer than 150,000 clones, about 90% of which are singletons, and around 10% rests with the top ten. This chain links TRBV3-1 (or the pseudogene TRBV3-2) with TRBJ2-7; possible D gene TRBD2, 6 bases. The receptor's source is an adult in good health. The source was peripheral blood, collected on day 0 of AZD1222 vaccination. CDR3 amino acids: CASSQVPGGEQYF. CDR3 bases: TGTGCCAGCAGCCAAGTCCCCGGAGGGGAGCAGTACTTC.